What follows describes a single T cell receptor (beta chain). The data originate from a study of blood T cell repertoires in COVID-19. Study details: The samples span acute and convalescent COVID-19 from the United States, Italy and Spain. Sources were T cells, B-cell-depleted T cells, or PBMCs; the material itself was cDNA or gDNA.

One Seattle source followed patients from active infection through their disease course. Methods used by the authors: The authors estimated nucleated cell counts from reference gene primer amplification. TCRdb's copy holds only in-frame clones and misses some; the assay was immunoSEQ multiplex PCR. For V, J and clone size, that table is used; D and trimming come from the DNA. The sample has around 82,000 clones, 80% to 90% seen once. V lost 0 bases and J lost 12, with 11 bases in between. Germline-derived CDR1 and CDR2 are MNHNS and SASEGT. This CDR3 has 13 amino acids. This rearrangement joins TRBV6-1 to TRBJ1-4; no definite D call. The sample consisted of peripheral blood. The sequence came from a man older than 75 with COVID-19, enrolled during active disease. CDR3 sequence: CASSEAEGGELFF. For the CDR3, the DNA is TGTGCCAGCAGTGAAGCAGAGGGAGGCGAACTGTTTTTT.